Presented here are 15 T cell receptor beta chains from one specimen sequenced in a study of tumor-infiltrating lymphocytes in primary liver carcinoma. Starting material of roughly 0.45 ug total RNA yielded TCR beta cDNA via a constant-region primer. For TCR beta, libraries were produced by three nested multiplex PCR rounds using slightly modified ARM-PCR. Researchers ran the first two PCR rounds for approximately 9 cycles each with TRBV1-TRBV30 forward primers and a C-beta reverse primer. TCRdb independently ran MiXCR on the multiplex PCR reads; one entry per CDR3 protein. The sample holds around 70,000 distinct CDR3 sequences; over 60% are singletons and the top ten take roughly a quarter. From unsorted bulk tissue weighing roughly 17-31 mg, DNA and RNA were co-extracted. The sequencing sample was made of liver tumor tissue from sampling region 4. Stated subset: tumor region T4, right-lateral pole. The source is a man in his forties or fifties with primary liver carcinoma and hepatitis B virus infection.

The chain has TRBV25-1 and TRBJ2-2; TRBD2 aligns across 15 bases. The ends lost 7 bases at V and 17 bases at J; junction bases unmatched: 17. Germline V lookup: CDR1 MGHDK, CDR2 SYGVNS. The CDR3 runs 16 residues. The CDR3: CASKGLAGGNTGTLFF. The DNA for the CDR3 is TGTGCCAGCAAAGGACTAGCGGGAGGGAACACCGGGACGCTCTTTTTT.

The chain carries TRBV12-3 or TRBV12-4 and TRBJ1-2; no clear D gene. This CDR3 comprises 14 residues. V dropped 7 bases and J dropped 2 bases, with 14 bases sitting between them. The CDR3 DNA sequence: TGTGCCAGCAATTTCGGGGTCCTGAACTATGGCTACACCTTC. It is translated as CASNFGVLNYGYTF.

About this clonotype: No conserved phenylalanine or tryptophan ends this CDR3, so it is likely a read error. The DNA is left out, because the CDR3 cannot be placed on it with certainty; the CDR3 is given as TCRdb lists it. J is TRBJ2-2 and V is TRBV30; the table names TRBD2, a call not compared with the DNA. The length of the CDR3 is 15 amino acids, counting both ends. CDR1 is GTSNPN, CDR2 SVGIG, per germline (reference sequence). CDR3 in amino acids: CAWSASGSETGELLI.

The V call is TRBV29-1, the J call TRBJ2-1; D is unresolved. Germline values: CDR1 SQVTM, CDR2 ANQGSEA. V lost 2 bases and J 4 bases, leaving 18 bases between the germline ends. The CDR3 spans 16 residues. The CDR3 bases are TGCAGCGTTGAATGGGATGGGATCAGATCTTACAATGAGCAGTTCTTC. Residues: CSVEWDGIRSYNEQFF.

With regard to this clonotype: One end of the junction is discordant with germline, which a read error may explain. The chain carries TRBV28 and TRBJ2-4, with D tentatively TRBD1 or TRBD2 (5 bases each). CDR1 is MDHEN and CDR2 is SYDVKM in the germline V gene. The CDR3 spans 16 residues. CDR3 residues: CTSSLFGGEAKNVQYF. The CDR3 DNA sequence: TGTACCAGCAGTTTATTTGGGGGAGAAGCCAAAAACGTTCAGTACTTC.

For this clonotype: At one end the junction does not follow the germline gene, possibly because of a read error. The chain is built from TRBV4-1 and TRBJ2-3; a possible D gene is TRBD2 (6 bases). Germline V gives CDR1 MGHRA, CDR2 YSYEKL. The CDR3 has 15 amino acids. The CDR3 coding sequence is TGCGCCAGCGGCCAAGATATACTAGCTTTGGATACGCAGTACTTT. Amino acid sequence: CASGQDILALDTQYF.

The table lists this clonotype with many counts. The genes are TRBV7-9 and TRBJ2-1; D uncertain. This CDR3 region has 12 residues. The V gene lost 6 bases and the J gene lost 4 bases, with 7 bases spanning the gap. CDR1 is SEHNR and CDR2 is FQNEAQ in the germline V gene (reference sequence). CDR3 coding DNA: TGTGCCAGCAGACAAGCTTACAATGAGCAGTTCTTC. This codes for CASRQAYNEQFF.

With respect to this clonotype: Relative to the germline gene, one junction end is altered; a read error may explain this. This rearrangement joins TRBV29-1 to TRBJ2-1; 13 bases map to TRBD2. The CDR3 is 16 amino acids. CDR1 and CDR2 (germline): SQVTM, ANQGSEA. The CDR3 reads CSVDWTSGSSYNEQFF. The CDR3, as DNA: TGCAGCGTCGACTGGACTAGCGGGAGCTCCTACAATGAACAGTTCTTC.

This clonotype was counted a single time. An end of the junction does not agree with germline; a read error may underlie this. This chain uses TRBV29-1 with TRBJ1-4, with a possible D match to TRBD1 (6 bases). The length of the CDR3 is 13 residues. Germline CDR1 is SQVTM and CDR2 is ANQGSEA. The CDR3 DNA sequence: TGCAGCCTTGATCAGGGGAAGAGTGAAAAACTGTTTTTT. It is translated as CSLDQGKSEKLFF.

As for this clonotype: An end of the junction does not agree with germline; a read error may underlie this. The chain links TRBV29-1 to TRBJ1-2; 7 positions agree with TRBD1. The CDR3 is made up of 15 amino acids. Germline loops: CDR1 SQVTM, CDR2 ANQGSEA. Here the CDR3 reads CNVEGGRGRNYGYTF. CDR3 bases: TGCAACGTTGAAGGGGGCAGGGGACGTAACTATGGCTACACCTTC.

Points on this clonotype: The conserved phenylalanine or tryptophan is not found at the CDR3 terminus, so this likely reflects a read error. The gene calls are TRBV7-9 and TRBJ2-3; TRBD2 matches 8 bases. The CDR3 extends over 15 amino acids. Per the germline V gene, CDR1 is SEHNR and CDR2 is FQNEAQ (reference sequence). The J segment lost 2 bases and the V segment lost 7 bases, leaving 8 bases of the junction unmatched. The CDR3 region has the DNA TGTGCCAGCAACTTCCGGGAGGGGTACACAGATACGCAGTATTAT. Translation: CASNFREGYTDTQYY.

This clonotype was observed at least ten times. Here the CDR3 DNA reads TGTGCCACACGAGAAGCGGCAGAGCCCTACAATGAGCAGTTCTTC. Protein product: CATREAAEPYNEQFF. The chain combines TRBV6-1 with TRBJ2-1; D may be TRBD2 (5 bases). The CDR3 has 15 residues. The germline V and J ends were trimmed by 10 bases and 2 bases, with 18 bases remaining between them. The germline V gene encodes CDR1 MNHNS and CDR2 SASEGT.

This clonotype showed up just a few times. The rearrangement joins TRBV30 to TRBJ2-3; the D is unclear. Trimming stripped 2 bases from V and 2 bases from J, with 11 bases between. In germline, CDR1 is GTSNPN, CDR2 SVGIG (reference sequence). CDR3 length: 14 residues. CDR3 loop: CAWSILGYTDTQYF. CDR3 DNA: TGTGCCTGGAGTATATTAGGGTACACAGATACGCAGTATTTT.

This chain joins TRBV4-2 and TRBJ2-3; D is possibly TRBD2 (6 bases). There are 14 residues in the CDR3. Trimming took off 9 bases at V and 2 bases at J, with 15 bases between the two ends. The V gene's germline CDR1 is LGHNA and CDR2 YNFKEQ. The CDR3 region is CASGPSVDTDTQYF. CDR3 coding DNA: TGTGCCAGTGGCCCTAGCGTTGACACAGATACGCAGTATTTT.

Worth noting for this clonotype: At one end, the junction sequence differs from germline, possibly due to a read error. The chain joins TRBV10-2 to TRBJ2-7, with D possibly matching TRBD2 (5 bases). The CDR3 is 13 amino acids. CDR1 is WSHSY and CDR2 is SAAADI in the germline V gene. The CDR3 region has the DNA TGCGTCAGCAGTGAGGGCGGTTTCTACGAGCAGTACTTC. This encodes CVSSEGGFYEQYF.